This T cell receptor (beta chain) was recorded in a study of T cells after posttransplantation cyclophosphamide. Study results and limitations: Donor CD8+ memory clones often dominated recipient blood repertoires at later times. TRB clonality was highly associated with recipient CMV seropositivity and reactivation. Tissue-infiltrating T cells from skin or gut overlapped little with blood T cells.

This clone was seen a few times. Its specificity is not known. The related graft donor's blood sample was taken on the day of bone marrow donation. TCRdb's copy holds only in-frame clones and misses some; the assay was immunoSEQ multiplex PCR. The sample gives about 22,000 clones, roughly two thirds of which show up once; 0.6% to 0.8% is in the top ten. The CDR3 covers 14 residues. The V gene lost 9 bases and the J gene lost 1 base, with 13 bases spanning the gap. The germline V gene encodes CDR1 SGHRS and CDR2 YFSETQ. The receptor comes from a woman aged 60 to 75 in good health, CMV-negative, and a related stem cell transplant donor. The chain uses TRBV5-1 and TRBJ2-2, with a tentative D call TRBD2 (6 bases). Sequencing was carried out using memory CD4+ T cells sorted from PBMCs. This chain's CDR3 is CATRGTVNTGELFF. The DNA for the CDR3 is TGCGCCACCCGGGGGACTGTGAACACCGGGGAGCTGTTTTTT. The whole variable domain, filled in from reference TRBV5-1 and TRBJ2-2, reads KAGVTQTPRYLIKTRGQQVTLSCSPISGHRSVSWYQQTPGQGLQFLFEYFSETQRNKGNFPGRFSGRQFSNSRSEMNVSTLELGDSALYLCATRGTVNTGELFFGEGSRLTVL.